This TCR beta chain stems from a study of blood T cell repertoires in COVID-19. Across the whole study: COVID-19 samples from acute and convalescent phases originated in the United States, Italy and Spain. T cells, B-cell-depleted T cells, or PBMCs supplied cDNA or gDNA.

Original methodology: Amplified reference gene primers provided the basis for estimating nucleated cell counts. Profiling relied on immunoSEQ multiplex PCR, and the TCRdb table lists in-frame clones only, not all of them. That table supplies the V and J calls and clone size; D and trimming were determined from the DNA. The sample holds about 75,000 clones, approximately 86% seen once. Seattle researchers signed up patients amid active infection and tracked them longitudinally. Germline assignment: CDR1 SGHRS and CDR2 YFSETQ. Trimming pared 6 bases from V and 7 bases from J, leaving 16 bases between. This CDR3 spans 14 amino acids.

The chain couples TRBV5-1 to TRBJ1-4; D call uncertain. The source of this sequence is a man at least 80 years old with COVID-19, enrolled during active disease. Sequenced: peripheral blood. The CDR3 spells CASTPGGWGEKLFF. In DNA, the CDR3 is TGCGCCAGCACCCCGGGAGGGTGGGGTGAAAAACTGTTTTTT. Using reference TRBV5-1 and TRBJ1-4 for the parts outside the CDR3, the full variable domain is KAGVTQTPRYLIKTRGQQVTLSCSPISGHRSVSWYQQTPGQGLQFLFEYFSETQRNKGNFPGRFSGRQFSNSRSEMNVSTLELGDSALYLCASTPGGWGEKLFFGSGTQLSVL.